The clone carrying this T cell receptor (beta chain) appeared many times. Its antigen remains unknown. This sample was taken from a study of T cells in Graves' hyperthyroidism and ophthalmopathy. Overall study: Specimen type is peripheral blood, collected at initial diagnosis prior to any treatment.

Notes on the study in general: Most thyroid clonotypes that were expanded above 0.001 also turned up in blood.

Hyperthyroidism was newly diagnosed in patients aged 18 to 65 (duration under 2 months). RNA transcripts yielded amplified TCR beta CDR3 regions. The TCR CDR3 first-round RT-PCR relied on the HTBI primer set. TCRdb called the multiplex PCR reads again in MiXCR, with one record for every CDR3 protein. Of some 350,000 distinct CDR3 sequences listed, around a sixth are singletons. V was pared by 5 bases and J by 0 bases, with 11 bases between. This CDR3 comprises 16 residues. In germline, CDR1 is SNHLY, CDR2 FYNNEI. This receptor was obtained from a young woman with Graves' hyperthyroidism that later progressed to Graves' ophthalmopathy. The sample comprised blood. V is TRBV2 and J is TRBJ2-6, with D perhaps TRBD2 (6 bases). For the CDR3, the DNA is TGTGCCAGCAGTCCCGGGAGAGGCTCTGGGGCCAACGTCCTGACTTTC. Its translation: CASSPGRGSGANVLTF.